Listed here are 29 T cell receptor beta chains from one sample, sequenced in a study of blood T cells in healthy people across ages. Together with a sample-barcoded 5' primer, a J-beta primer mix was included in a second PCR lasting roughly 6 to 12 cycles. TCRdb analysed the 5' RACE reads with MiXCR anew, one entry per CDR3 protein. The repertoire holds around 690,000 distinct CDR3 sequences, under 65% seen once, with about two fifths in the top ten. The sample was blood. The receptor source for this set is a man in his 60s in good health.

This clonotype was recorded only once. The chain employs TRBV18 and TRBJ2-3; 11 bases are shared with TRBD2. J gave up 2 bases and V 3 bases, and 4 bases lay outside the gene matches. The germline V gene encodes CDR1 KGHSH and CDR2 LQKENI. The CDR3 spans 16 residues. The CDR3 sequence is CASSPPGLAATDTQYF. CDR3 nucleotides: TGTGCCAGCTCACCCCCGGGACTAGCGGCCACAGATACGCAGTATTTT.

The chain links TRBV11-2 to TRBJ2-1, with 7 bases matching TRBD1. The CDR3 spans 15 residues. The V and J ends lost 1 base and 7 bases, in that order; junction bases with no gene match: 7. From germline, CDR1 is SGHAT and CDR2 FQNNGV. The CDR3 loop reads CASSLGPTGWNEQFF. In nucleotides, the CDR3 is TGTGCCAGCAGCTTAGGCCCGACAGGGTGGAATGAGCAGTTCTTC.

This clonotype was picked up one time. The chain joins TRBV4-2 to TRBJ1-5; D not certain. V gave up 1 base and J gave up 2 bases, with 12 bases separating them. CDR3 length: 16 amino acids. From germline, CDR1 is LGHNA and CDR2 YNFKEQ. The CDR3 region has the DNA TGTGCCAGCAGCCAAGCATGGGAACTGGGCAATCAGCCCCAGCATTTT. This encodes CASSQAWELGNQPQHF.

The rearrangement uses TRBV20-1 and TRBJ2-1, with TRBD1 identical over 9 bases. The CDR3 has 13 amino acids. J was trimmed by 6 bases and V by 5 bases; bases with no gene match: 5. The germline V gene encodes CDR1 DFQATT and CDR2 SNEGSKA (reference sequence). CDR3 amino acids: CSAGDRVGNEQFF. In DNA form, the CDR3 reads TGCAGTGCTGGGGACAGGGTAGGCAATGAGCAGTTCTTC.

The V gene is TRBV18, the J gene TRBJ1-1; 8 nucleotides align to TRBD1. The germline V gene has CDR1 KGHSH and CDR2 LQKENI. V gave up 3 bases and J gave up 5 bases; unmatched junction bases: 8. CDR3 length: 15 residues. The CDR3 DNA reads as TGTGCCAGCTCACCCCAACAGGGGGAGGGGACTGAAGCTTTCTTT. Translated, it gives CASSPQQGEGTEAFF.

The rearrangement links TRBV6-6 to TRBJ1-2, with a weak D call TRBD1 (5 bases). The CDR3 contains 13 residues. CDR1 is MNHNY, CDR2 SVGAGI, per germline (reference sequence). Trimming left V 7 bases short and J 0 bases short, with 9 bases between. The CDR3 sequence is CASKKGSNYGYTF. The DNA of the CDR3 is TGTGCCAGCAAAAAGGGGTCTAACTATGGCTACACCTTC.

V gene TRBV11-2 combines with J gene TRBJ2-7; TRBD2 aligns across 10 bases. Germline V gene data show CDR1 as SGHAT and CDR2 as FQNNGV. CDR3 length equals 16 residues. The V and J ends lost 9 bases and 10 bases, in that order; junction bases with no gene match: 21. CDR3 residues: CASTFAGLAGETPQYF. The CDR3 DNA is TGTGCCAGTACATTTGCGGGGCTAGCGGGGGAAACGCCCCAGTACTTC.

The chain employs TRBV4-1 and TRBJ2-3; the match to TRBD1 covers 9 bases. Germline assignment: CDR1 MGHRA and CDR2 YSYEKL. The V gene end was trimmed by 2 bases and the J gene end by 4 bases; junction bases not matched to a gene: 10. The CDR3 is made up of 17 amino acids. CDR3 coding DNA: TGCGCCAGCAGCCAATTTCCCGGGACAGGGATGGCAGATACGCAGTATTTT. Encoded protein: CASSQFPGTGMADTQYF.

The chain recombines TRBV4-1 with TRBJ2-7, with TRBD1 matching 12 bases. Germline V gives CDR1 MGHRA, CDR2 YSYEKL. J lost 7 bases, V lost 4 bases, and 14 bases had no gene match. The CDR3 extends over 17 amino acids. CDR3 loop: CASSLPEGQGAFVEQYF. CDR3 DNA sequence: TGCGCCAGCAGCCTCCCCGAGGGACAGGGGGCTTTTGTGGAGCAGTACTTC.

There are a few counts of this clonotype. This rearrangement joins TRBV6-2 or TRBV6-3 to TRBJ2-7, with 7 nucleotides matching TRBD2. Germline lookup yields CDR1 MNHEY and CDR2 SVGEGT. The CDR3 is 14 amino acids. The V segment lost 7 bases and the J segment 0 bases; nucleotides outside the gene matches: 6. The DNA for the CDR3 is TGTGCCAGCAAAAAAGCGGGGAGCTCCTACGAGCAGTACTTC. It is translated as CASKKAGSSYEQYF.

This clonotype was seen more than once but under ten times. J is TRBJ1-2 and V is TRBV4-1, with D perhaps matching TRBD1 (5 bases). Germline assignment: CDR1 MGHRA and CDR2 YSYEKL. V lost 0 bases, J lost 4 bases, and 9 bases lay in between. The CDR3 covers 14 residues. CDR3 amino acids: CASSQETGRYGYTF. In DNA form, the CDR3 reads TGCGCCAGCAGCCAAGAAACAGGTCGCTATGGCTACACCTTC.

The CDR3 protein is CASSPWSSPETQYF. The CDR3 DNA reads TGTGCCAGCAGCCCCTGGAGCTCCCCGGAGACGCAGTATTTT. The chain links TRBV3-1 to TRBJ2-3; unclear D gene. V shed 4 bases and J shed 9 bases, with 17 bases lying between them. The CDR3 length is 14 residues. Germline V lookup: CDR1 LGHDT, CDR2 YNNKEL (reference sequence).

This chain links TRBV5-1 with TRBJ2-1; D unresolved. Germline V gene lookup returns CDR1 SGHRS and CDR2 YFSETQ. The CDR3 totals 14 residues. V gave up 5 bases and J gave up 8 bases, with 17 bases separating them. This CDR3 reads CASRWASGPDEQFF. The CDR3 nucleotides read TGCGCCAGCAGGTGGGCTTCCGGTCCCGATGAGCAGTTCTTC.

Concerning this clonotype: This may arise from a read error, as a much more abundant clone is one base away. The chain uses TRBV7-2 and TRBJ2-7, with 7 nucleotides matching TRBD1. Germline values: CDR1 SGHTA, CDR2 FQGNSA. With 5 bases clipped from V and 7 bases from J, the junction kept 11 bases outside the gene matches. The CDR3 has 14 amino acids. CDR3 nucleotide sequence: TGTGCCAGCAGCCGACGACAGGGATACAATGAGCAGTACTTC. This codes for CASSRRQGYNEQYF.

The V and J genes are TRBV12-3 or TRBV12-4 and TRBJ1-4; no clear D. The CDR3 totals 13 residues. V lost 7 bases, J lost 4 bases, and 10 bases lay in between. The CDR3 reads CASKWVGNEKLFF. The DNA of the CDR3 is TGTGCCAGCAAGTGGGTGGGTAATGAAAAACTGTTTTTT.

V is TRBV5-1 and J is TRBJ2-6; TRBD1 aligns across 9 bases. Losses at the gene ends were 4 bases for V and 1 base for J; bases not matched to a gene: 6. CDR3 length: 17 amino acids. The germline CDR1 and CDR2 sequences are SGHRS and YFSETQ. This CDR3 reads CASSSWDRASGANVLTF. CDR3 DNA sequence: TGCGCCAGCAGCAGCTGGGACAGGGCTTCTGGGGCCAACGTCCTGACTTTC.

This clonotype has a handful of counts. The CDR3 here is CASSYVGGSSTDTQYF. The CDR3, as DNA: TGTGCCAGCAGCTACGTAGGGGGGTCTAGCACAGATACGCAGTATTTT. The genes are TRBV7-2 and TRBJ2-3, with D tentatively TRBD1 or TRBD2 (6 bases each). The V gene's germline CDR1 is SGHTA and CDR2 FQGNSA. The V end lost 4 bases, the J end lost 0 bases, and 14 bases lay between the germline ends. CDR3 length equals 16 residues. Full variable domain (outside the CDR3, taken from reference TRBV7-2 and TRBJ2-3): GAGVSQSPSNKVTEKGKDVELRCDPISGHTALYWYRQSLGQGLEFLIYFQGNSAPDKSGLPSDRFSAERTGGSVSTLTIQRTQQEDSAVYLCASSYVGGSSTDTQYFGPGTRLTVL.

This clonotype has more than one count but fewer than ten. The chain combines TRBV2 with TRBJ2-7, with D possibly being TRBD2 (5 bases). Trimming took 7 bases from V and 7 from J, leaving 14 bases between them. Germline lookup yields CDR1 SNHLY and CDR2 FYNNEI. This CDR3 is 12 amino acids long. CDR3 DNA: TGTGCCAGCACCAGAGGGCCTTTGGAGCAGTACTTC. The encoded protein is CASTRGPLEQYF. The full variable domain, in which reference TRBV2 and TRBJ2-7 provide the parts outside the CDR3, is EPEVTQTPSHQVTQMGQEVILRCVPISNHLYFYWYRQILGQKVEFLVSFYNNEISEKSEIFDDQFSVERPDGSNFTLKIRSTKLEDSAMYFCASTRGPLEQYFGPGTRLTVT.

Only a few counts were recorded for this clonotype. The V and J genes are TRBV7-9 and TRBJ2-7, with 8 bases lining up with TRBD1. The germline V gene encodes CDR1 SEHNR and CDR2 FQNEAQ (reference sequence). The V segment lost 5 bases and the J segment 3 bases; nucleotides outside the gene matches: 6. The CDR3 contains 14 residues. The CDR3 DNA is TGTGCCAGCAGCCCAGGACAGGGAGACTACGAGCAGTACTTC. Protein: CASSPGQGDYEQYF.

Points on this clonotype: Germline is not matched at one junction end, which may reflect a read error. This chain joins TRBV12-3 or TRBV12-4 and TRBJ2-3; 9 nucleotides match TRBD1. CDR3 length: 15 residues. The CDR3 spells CASKWTGVRADAQYF. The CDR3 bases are TGTGCCAGCAAATGGACAGGGGTGAGAGCAGATGCGCAGTATTTT.

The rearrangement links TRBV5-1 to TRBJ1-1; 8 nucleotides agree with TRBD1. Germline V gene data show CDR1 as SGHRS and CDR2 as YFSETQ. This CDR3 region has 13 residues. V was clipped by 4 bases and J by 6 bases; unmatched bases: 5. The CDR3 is CASSQDRESEAFF. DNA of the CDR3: TGCGCCAGCAGCCAGGACAGGGAATCTGAAGCTTTCTTT.

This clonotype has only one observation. CDR3 amino acids: CASSARVQETQYF. The CDR3 nucleotides read TGTGCCAGCAGTGCCAGGGTTCAAGAGACCCAGTACTTC. V and J are TRBV2 and TRBJ2-5; D possibly corresponds to TRBD1 (5 bases). CDR1 and CDR2 (germline): SNHLY, FYNNEI. Trimming pared 4 bases from V and 2 bases from J, leaving 8 bases between. The CDR3 covers 13 residues. The complete variable domain, with remaining parts taken from reference TRBV2 and TRBJ2-5, reads EPEVTQTPSHQVTQMGQEVILRCVPISNHLYFYWYRQILGQKVEFLVSFYNNEISEKSEIFDDQFSVERPDGSNFTLKIRSTKLEDSAMYFCASSARVQETQYFGPGTRLLVL.

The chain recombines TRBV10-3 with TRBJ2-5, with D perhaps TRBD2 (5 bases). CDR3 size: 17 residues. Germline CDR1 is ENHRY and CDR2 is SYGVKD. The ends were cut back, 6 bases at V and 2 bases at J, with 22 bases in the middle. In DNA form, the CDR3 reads TGTGCCATCAGGGACGAGGGATCGCGGAGCCCTCAAGAGACCCAGTACTTC. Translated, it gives CAIRDEGSRSPQETQYF.

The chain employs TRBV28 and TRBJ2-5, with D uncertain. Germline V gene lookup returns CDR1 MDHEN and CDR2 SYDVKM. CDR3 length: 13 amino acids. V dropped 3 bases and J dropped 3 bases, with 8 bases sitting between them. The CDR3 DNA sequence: TGTGCCAGCAGTTTTCGCGCTGAAGAGACCCAGTACTTC. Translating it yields CASSFRAEETQYF.

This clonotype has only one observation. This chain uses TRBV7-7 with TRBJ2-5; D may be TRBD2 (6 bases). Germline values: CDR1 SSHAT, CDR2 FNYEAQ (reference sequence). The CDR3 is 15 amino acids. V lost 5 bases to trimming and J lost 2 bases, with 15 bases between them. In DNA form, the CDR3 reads TGTGCCAGCAGCGTGAACCTCGGGGGTCAAGAGACCCAGTACTTC. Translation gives CASSVNLGGQETQYF.

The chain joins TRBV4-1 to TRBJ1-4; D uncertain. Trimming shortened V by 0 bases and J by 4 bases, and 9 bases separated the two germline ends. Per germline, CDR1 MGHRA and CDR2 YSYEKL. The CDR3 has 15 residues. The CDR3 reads CASSQDGQYNEKLFF. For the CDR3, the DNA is TGCGCCAGCAGCCAAGATGGGCAGTATAATGAAAAACTGTTTTTT.

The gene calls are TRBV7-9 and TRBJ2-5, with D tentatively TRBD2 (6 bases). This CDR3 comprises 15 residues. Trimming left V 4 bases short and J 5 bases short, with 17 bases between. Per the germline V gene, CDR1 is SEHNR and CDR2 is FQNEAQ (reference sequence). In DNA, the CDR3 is TGTGCCAGCAGCTGGGGGGACTCACGCGGGGAGACCCAGTACTTC. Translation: CASSWGDSRGETQYF.

CDR3 in amino acids: CASSQGYGIQYF. CDR3 in DNA: TGTGCCAGCAGCCAAGGGTACGGCATTCAGTACTTC. This chain joins TRBV3-1 and TRBJ2-4; no definite D call. The CDR3 has 12 amino acids. V lost 1 base and J 9 bases, leaving 7 bases between the germline ends. Germline CDR1 and CDR2: LGHDT and YNNKEL (reference sequence). Full variable domain (rest looked up from reference TRBV3-1 and TRBJ2-4): DTAVSQTPKYLVTQMGNDKSIKCEQNLGHDTMYWYKQDSKKFLKIMFSYNNKELIINETVPNRFSPKSPDKAHLNLHINSLELGDSAVYFCASSQGYGIQYFGAGTRLSVL.

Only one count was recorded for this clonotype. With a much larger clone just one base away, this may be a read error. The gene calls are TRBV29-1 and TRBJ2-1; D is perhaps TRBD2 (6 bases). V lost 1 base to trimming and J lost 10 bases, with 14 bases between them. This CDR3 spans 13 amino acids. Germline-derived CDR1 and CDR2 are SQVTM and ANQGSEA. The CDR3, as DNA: TGCAGCGTTGAAGGCCAGGAGGGTTACGAGCAGTTCTTC. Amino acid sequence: CSVEGQEGYEQFF.